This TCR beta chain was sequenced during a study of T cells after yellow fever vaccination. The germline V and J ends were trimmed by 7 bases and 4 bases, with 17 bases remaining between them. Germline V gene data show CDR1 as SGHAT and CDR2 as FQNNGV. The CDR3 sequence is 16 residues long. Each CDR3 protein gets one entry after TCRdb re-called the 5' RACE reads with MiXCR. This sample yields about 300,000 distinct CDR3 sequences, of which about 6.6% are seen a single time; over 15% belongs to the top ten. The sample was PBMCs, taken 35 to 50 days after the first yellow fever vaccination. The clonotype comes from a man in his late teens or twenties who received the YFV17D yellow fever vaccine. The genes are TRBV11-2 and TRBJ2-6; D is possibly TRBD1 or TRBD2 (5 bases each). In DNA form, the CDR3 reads TGTGCCAGCACCACCGGATGGGGGATCGGGGCCAACGTCCTGACTTTC. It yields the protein CASTTGWGIGANVLTF.